This entry lists 24 T cell receptor beta chains sequenced from one sample in a study of cytomegalovirus exposure and HLA in healthy donors. In the PCR, 60 Vbeta and 13 Jbeta primers were used. Here immunoSEQ multiplex PCR was the method, and the copy in TCRdb shows in-frame clones only, minus some. This sample has under 200,000 clones, with roughly 85% found just once. Material: PBMCs. These TCRs come from a man between 35 and 55 years old in good health and CMV-seronegative.

V gene TRBV4-2 combines with J gene TRBJ2-2; 7 bases are shared with TRBD2. This CDR3 spans 15 amino acids. J was trimmed by 0 bases and V by 5 bases; bases with no gene match: 3. The germline V gene encodes CDR1 LGHNA and CDR2 YNFKEQ. CDR3 in DNA: TGTGCCAGCAGCAGGGCGGGAGCGAACACCGGGGAGCTGTTTTTT. Protein: CASSRAGANTGELFF.

The CDR3, as DNA: TGTGCCAGCTCACCATCCCGGGAGGGCCGAGAGACCCAGTACTTC. This encodes CASSPSREGRETQYF. The chain is built from TRBV18 and TRBJ2-5; TRBD2 matches at 8 bases. The V gene end was trimmed by 2 bases and the J gene end by 4 bases; junction bases not matched to a gene: 6. The CDR3 contains 15 residues. Germline CDR1 is KGHSH and CDR2 is LQKENI.

The CDR3, as DNA: TGTGCCAGCAGTGGGGGGACTGGACTAGCGGGAGGGAAGCGATACGAGCAGTACTTC. This encodes CASSGGTGLAGGKRYEQYF. This chain links TRBV6-1 with TRBJ2-7, with TRBD2 matching 15 bases. Germline values: CDR1 MNHNS, CDR2 SASEGT. Trimming removed 4 bases from V and 4 bases from J; junction bases left unmatched: 14. The CDR3 consists of 19 residues.

The sample holds one count of this clone. One end of the junction does not line up with germline, which may come from a read error. The chain employs TRBV7-9 and TRBJ2-1, with 10 nucleotides matching TRBD2. This CDR3 is built from 16 residues. Looked up from germline, CDR1 is SEHNR and CDR2 is FQNEAQ (reference sequence). CDR3 DNA: TGTTCCAGCAGCTTACTAGCGGGAATCTCCTACAATGAGCAGTTCTTC. Its translation is CSSSLLAGISYNEQFF.

The chain joins TRBV5-1 to TRBJ1-3; possibly TRBD1 for D (5 bases). This CDR3 has 16 amino acids. The germline V and J ends were trimmed by 0 bases and 0 bases, with 10 bases remaining between them. Per the germline V gene, CDR1 is SGHRS and CDR2 is YFSETQ. The CDR3 protein is CASSLGGANSGNTIYF. DNA of the CDR3: TGCGCCAGCAGCTTGGGTGGGGCAAACTCTGGAAACACCATATATTTT.

V and J are TRBV9 and TRBJ1-2; D is unclear. This CDR3 region has 13 residues. Looked up from germline, CDR1 is SGDLS and CDR2 is YYNGEE. V was clipped by 0 bases and J by 4 bases, with 7 bases between them. CDR3 region: CASSVEGAYGYTF. Written as DNA, the CDR3 is TGTGCCAGCAGCGTAGAGGGAGCCTATGGCTACACCTTC.

V and J are TRBV5-6 and TRBJ2-3, with 8 bases fitting TRBD2. V was pared by 3 bases and J by 3 bases, with 9 bases of the junction left unmatched. From germline, CDR1 is SGHDT and CDR2 YYEEEE. The CDR3 loop spans 16 amino acids. CDR3 in amino acids: CASSWERSGRTDTQYF. The CDR3 coding sequence is TGTGCCAGCAGCTGGGAACGGAGCGGGAGAACAGATACGCAGTATTTT.

The chain combines TRBV9 with TRBJ1-6; tentative D call: TRBD1 (5 bases). The CDR3 runs to 13 residues. Trimming removed 1 base from V and 8 bases from J, with 7 bases in between. Germline CDR1 reads SGDLS; CDR2 reads YYNGEE. The CDR3 loop reads CASSVSGDSPLHF. CDR3 coding DNA: TGTGCCAGCAGCGTATCGGGGGATTCACCCCTCCACTTT.

V is TRBV5-6 and J is TRBJ2-5, with TRBD1 matching over 8 bases. Germline-derived CDR1 and CDR2 are SGHDT and YYEEEE. This CDR3 is built from 14 residues. Germline trimming cut 0 bases from V and 5 bases from J; bases unmatched to any gene: 3. In DNA, the CDR3 is TGTGCCAGCAGCTTGGGGACAGGGTGGGAGACCCAGTACTTC. As protein: CASSLGTGWETQYF. Drawing the rest from reference TRBV5-6 and TRBJ2-5, the complete variable domain is DAGVTQSPTHLIKTRGQQVTLRCSPKSGHDTVSWYQQALGQGPQFIFQYYEEEERQRGNFPDRFSGHQFPNYSSELNVNALLLGDSALYLCASSLGTGWETQYFGPGTRLLVL.

The gene calls are TRBV7-2 and TRBJ2-5, with no clear D. Per the germline V gene, CDR1 is SGHTA and CDR2 is FQGNSA. V dropped 4 bases and J dropped 5 bases, with 11 bases sitting between them. The CDR3 is made up of 13 amino acids. Here the CDR3 reads CASSSRPGETQYF. CDR3 nucleotide sequence: TGTGCCAGCAGCTCCCGCCCCGGGGAGACCCAGTACTTC. The whole variable domain, remainder taken from reference TRBV7-2 and TRBJ2-5, is GAGVSQSPSNKVTEKGKDVELRCDPISGHTALYWYRQSLGQGLEFLIYFQGNSAPDKSGLPSDRFSAERTGGSVSTLTIQRTQQEDSAVYLCASSSRPGETQYFGPGTRLLVL.

The CDR3 DNA sequence: TGTGCCAGCAGCTACGGGACTAGCGGTTACTACGAGCAGTACTTC. This translates into CASSYGTSGYYEQYF. The J gene is TRBJ2-7, the V gene TRBV7-9; 11 bases align to TRBD2. V lost 4 bases and J lost 3; bases outside the gene matches: 5. This CDR3 has 15 residues. Germline V gene lookup returns CDR1 SEHNR and CDR2 FQNEAQ (reference sequence).

There are a few counts of this clone. V is TRBV6-1 and J is TRBJ1-1, with D possibly matching TRBD1 (5 bases). The germline V gene encodes CDR1 MNHNS and CDR2 SASEGT. V was pared by 6 bases and J by 5 bases, with 16 bases between. The CDR3 spans 14 residues. This CDR3 is CASSAQGLGTEAFF. The CDR3, as DNA: TGTGCCAGCAGCGCCCAGGGCCTCGGGACTGAAGCTTTCTTT.

The chain combines TRBV28 with TRBJ2-1, with D possibly being TRBD1 (5 bases). CDR3 size: 16 residues. The germline V gene encodes CDR1 MDHEN and CDR2 SYDVKM. V was shortened by 7 bases and J by 3 bases, with 19 bases between the two germline ends. The CDR3 region has the DNA TGTGCCAGCAATCGTAGGGGCTTCAGCAGCTACAATGAGCAGTTCTTC. Its protein is CASNRRGFSSYNEQFF.

This chain joins TRBV5-1 and TRBJ2-1; 13 nucleotides match TRBD2. Trimming cost V 2 bases and J 5 bases; bases outside gene matches: 1. Germline V gives CDR1 SGHRS, CDR2 YFSETQ. The length of the CDR3 is 15 residues. The DNA for the CDR3 is TGCGCCAGCAGCTTTGGACTAGCGGGAGACAATGAGCAGTTCTTC. Encoded protein: CASSFGLAGDNEQFF.

The J gene is TRBJ2-3, the V gene TRBV6-4; possible D gene TRBD1, 6 bases. The CDR3 consists of 16 residues. Trimming pared 2 bases from V and 4 bases from J, leaving 16 bases between. CDR1 and CDR2 (germline): MRHNA, SNTAGT. As DNA, the CDR3 is TGTGCCAGCAGTGACGTAGGGGAAGAGGGGGCAGATACGCAGTATTTT. Translation gives CASSDVGEEGADTQYF.

The V and J genes are TRBV6-5 and TRBJ2-3, with D perhaps TRBD1 (5 bases). The CDR3 extends over 15 amino acids. V gave up 0 bases and J gave up 2 bases, with 9 bases separating them. Germline V CDR1 and CDR2: MNHEY, SVGAGI. This chain's CDR3 is CASSYSFGATDTQYF. For the CDR3, the DNA is TGTGCCAGCAGTTACTCTTTTGGGGCCACAGATACGCAGTATTTT.

This clone was counted a single time. V and J are TRBV9 and TRBJ2-5; the match to TRBD1 covers 9 bases. Trimming cost V 4 bases and J 5 bases; bases outside gene matches: 12. The length of the CDR3 is 16 residues. CDR1 SGDLS and CDR2 YYNGEE come from the germline V gene. Here the CDR3 DNA reads TGTGCCAGCAGCCAAAAGACAGGGGGGTCACGGGAGACCCAGTACTTC. Its protein product is CASSQKTGGSRETQYF.

This clone was counted a single time. This chain connects TRBV7-2 to TRBJ2-5; D unresolved. This CDR3 has 14 residues. The V and J ends lost 3 bases and 0 bases respectively, with 8 bases between them. The germline CDR1 and CDR2 sequences are SGHTA and FQGNSA. CDR3 residues: CASSLATDQETQYF. CDR3 nucleotide sequence: TGTGCCAGCAGCTTGGCCACCGACCAAGAGACCCAGTACTTC. Complete variable domain (other parts from reference TRBV7-2 and TRBJ2-5): GAGVSQSPSNKVTEKGKDVELRCDPISGHTALYWYRQSLGQGLEFLIYFQGNSAPDKSGLPSDRFSAERTGGSVSTLTIQRTQQEDSAVYLCASSLATDQETQYFGPGTRLLVL.

This clone has a handful of counts. The genes are TRBV27 and TRBJ2-1, with 7 nucleotides matching TRBD2. Per germline, CDR1 MNHEY and CDR2 SMNVEV (reference sequence). After removal of 2 bases from V and 9 bases from J, the junction contained 1 base not matched to a gene. This CDR3 contains 12 residues. DNA of the CDR3: TGTGCCAGCAGTTTAGGCGGGAGTGAGCAGTTCTTC. This encodes CASSLGGSEQFF.

The V gene is TRBV7-8, the J gene TRBJ2-1; TRBD2 might be the D (6 bases). There are 15 residues in the CDR3. Trimming stripped 4 bases from V and 2 bases from J, with 12 bases between. Germline V CDR1 and CDR2: SGHVS, FQNEAQ. CDR3 DNA sequence: TGTGCCAGCAGCTCGAGCGGGCCCGCCTACAATGAGCAGTTCTTC. It is translated as CASSSSGPAYNEQFF.

The chain combines TRBV4-1 with TRBJ1-4; 7 bases fit TRBD1. Germline assignment: CDR1 MGHRA and CDR2 YSYEKL. V was pared by 0 bases and J by 8 bases, with 9 bases of the junction left unmatched. This CDR3 region has 16 residues. The CDR3 DNA reads TGCGCCAGCAGCCAAGAACCAGGGGGGATTGTAGAAAAACTGTTTTTT. It encodes CASSQEPGGIVEKLFF.

This clone was picked up a small number of times. V gene TRBV6-1 combines with J gene TRBJ2-6; D unresolved. CDR3 length: 15 amino acids. Trimming removed 8 bases at V and 0 bases at J, with 11 bases between. CDR1 is MNHNS, CDR2 SASEGT, per germline. CDR3 nucleotides: TGTGCCAGCTACGGCGGATACTCTGGGGCCAACGTCCTGACTTTC. Residues: CASYGGYSGANVLTF.

The genes are TRBV6-1 and TRBJ2-7; 8 bases are a match to TRBD1. Germline CDR1 is MNHNS and CDR2 is SASEGT. The CDR3 spans 15 residues. V shed 0 bases, J shed 2 bases, and the junction held 3 bases outside the gene matches. The CDR3 spells CASSEADRAAYEQYF. CDR3 coding DNA: TGTGCCAGCAGTGAAGCGGACAGGGCAGCCTACGAGCAGTACTTC.

V and J are TRBV19 and TRBJ2-5, with D possibly matching TRBD2 (6 bases). Trimming pared 1 base from V and 5 bases from J, leaving 14 bases between. CDR3 length equals 15 residues. The germline CDR1 and CDR2 sequences are LNHDA and SQIVND (reference sequence). CDR3 nucleotides: TGTGCCAGTAGTATAGCTCGGAGGGCGGGGGAGACCCAGTACTTC. Its protein product is CASSIARRAGETQYF. The full variable domain, rest sourced from reference TRBV19 and TRBJ2-5, is DGGITQSPKYLFRKEGQNVTLSCEQNLNHDAMYWYRQDPGQGLRLIYYSQIVNDFQKGDIAEGYSVSREKKESFPLTVTSAQKNPTAFYLCASSIARRAGETQYFGPGTRLLVL.